This is a list of T cell receptor beta chains from one sample in a study of T cells after yellow fever vaccination. TCRdb called the 5' RACE reads again in MiXCR, with one record for every CDR3 protein. The sample has 4,000 to 5,000 distinct CDR3 sequences, roughly 7.3% seen once. The sample here was PBMCs, either bulk or a sorted T-cell subset (CD4+, CD8+, memory, or dextramer-sorted; not recorded which), taken roughly seven weeks after the first yellow fever vaccination. The receptors were sampled from a man younger than 30 who received the YFV17D yellow fever vaccine. The CDR3 runs from the conserved cysteine through the conserved F or W. D genes are given only for firm matches. For some rows the clone size is stated as once, few or many, or as a class when expanded; others skip it.

. | 13 | TRBJ1-1 | many | TRBV4-2 | CASSQDRGGPTFF | TGTGCCAGCAGCCAAGACCGCGGGGGGCCGACTTTCTTT
TRBD1 | 18 | TRBJ1-1 | many | TRBV20-1 | CSARDTGWTGGSGTEAFF | TGCAGTGCTAGAGATACAGGCTGGACAGGGGGCTCCGGGACTGAAGCTTTCTTT
. | 19 | TRBJ2-3 | . | TRBV12-3/TRBV12-4 | CAISLFQMSYRDFTDTQYF | TGTGCCATCAGTTTATTTCAAATGTCGTACAGGGATTTCACAGATACGCAGTATTTT
TRBD1 | 14 | TRBJ1-5 | many | TRBV19 | CASLDRGINQPQHF | TGTGCCAGCCTCGACAGGGGAATCAATCAGCCCCAGCATTTT
. | 15 | TRBJ2-1 | many | TRBV10-3 | CAISEGAYSYNEQFF | TGTGCCATCAGTGAGGGGGCCTACTCCTACAATGAGCAGTTCTTC
. | 15 | TRBJ2-2 | many | TRBV29-1 | CSVETGRANTGELFF | TGCAGCGTCGAAACGGGCAGGGCCAACACCGGGGAGCTGTTTTTT
. | 15 | TRBJ2-1 | medium-sized | TRBV10-3 | CAISESSEIYNEQFF | TGTGCCATCAGTGAGTCTAGCGAGATCTACAATGAGCAGTTCTTC
. | 17 | TRBJ2-7 | many | TRBV4-3 | CASSQVPGPTNIYEQYF | TGCGCCAGCAGCCAAGTTCCAGGTCCCACCAACATCTACGAGCAGTACTTC
TRBD2 | 16 | TRBJ2-1 | many | TRBV5-1 | CASSLGGSGGYNEQFF | TGCGCCAGCAGCTTGGGGGGTAGCGGGGGCTACAATGAGCAGTTCTTC
TRBD1 | 18 | TRBJ2-3 | . | TRBV12-3/TRBV12-4 | CASRQEEVGTASTDTQYF | TGTGCCAGCAGACAGGAAGAGGTCGGGACAGCTAGCACAGATACGCAGTATTTT
. | 15 | TRBJ1-6 | many | TRBV5-1 | CASRPGSSYNSPLHF | TGCGCCAGCAGACCCGGGAGCTCCTATAATTCACCCCTCCACTTT
. | 14 | TRBJ2-1 | . | TRBV4-2 | CARSPGLRCYEQFF | TGTGCCAGGAGCCCCGGGCTCCGCTGCTATGAGCAGTTCTTC
. | 13 | TRBJ2-5 | many | TRBV12-3/TRBV12-4 | CASSSGYQETQYF | TGTGCCAGCAGTTCAGGGTACCAAGAGACCCAGTACTTC
. | 18 | TRBJ2-6 | many | TRBV27 | CASSLTGPRSGGANVLTF | TGTGCCAGCAGTTTGACAGGCCCTCGGTCGGGAGGGGCCAACGTCCTGACTTTC
. | 13 | TRBJ1-1 | many | TRBV6-5 | CASSYRGGTEAFF | TGTGCCAGCAGTTACAGGGGAGGCACTGAAGCTTTCTTT
. | 15 | TRBJ1-5 | many | TRBV4-1 | CASSQGGMMSQPQHF | TGCGCCAGCAGCCAAGGGGGTATGATGAGTCAGCCCCAGCATTTT